Below are 32 T cell receptor beta chains sequenced from a single sample in a study of pediatric ulcerative colitis. One to two pinch biopsies were taken from the rectum during colonoscopy. The protocol was immunoSEQ multiplex PCR, while the TCRdb copy is restricted to in-frame clones and leaves out a portion. The table lists over 10,000 clones, over 60% of them singletons. Source material: gut tissue. These receptors originate from a boy aged 10-17 years who was a control in a study of pediatric ulcerative colitis.

The table lists this clone with a few counts. CDR3 nucleotide sequence: TGTGCTAGTGGCCCCGGACAGGGACTCCTGAACACTGAAGCTTTCTTT. It yields the protein CASGPGQGLLNTEAFF. The J gene is TRBJ1-1, the V gene TRBV12-5; 8 bases match TRBD1. This CDR3 contains 16 residues. Germline loops: CDR1 LGHNT, CDR2 FRNRAP. After removal of 6 bases from V and 0 bases from J, the junction contained 9 bases not matched to a gene.

The CDR3, as DNA: TGTGCCACCAGCAGGACAGGGGGCGGTGAGCAGTTCTTC. Translation: CATSRTGGGEQFF. The V call is TRBV15, the J call TRBJ2-1; 10 bases agree with TRBD1. The CDR3 has 13 residues. Germline V gives CDR1 LNHNV, CDR2 YYDKDF (reference sequence). V was clipped by 3 bases and J by 9 bases; unmatched bases: 2.

The chain recombines TRBV2 with TRBJ1-5, with a possible D match to TRBD1 (5 bases). The length of the CDR3 is 14 residues. The germline V gene encodes CDR1 SNHLY and CDR2 FYNNEI. Trimming cost V 4 bases and J 7 bases, with 14 bases left between them. CDR3 nucleotide sequence: TGTGCCAGCAGTGTCAGCCCCAGGGACCAGCCCCAGCATTTT. It encodes CASSVSPRDQPQHF.

This clone was recorded only once. This chain connects TRBV4-2 to TRBJ1-3, with no clear D. V was pared by 0 bases and J by 4 bases, with 7 bases between. The CDR3 length is 14 residues. Germline CDR1 reads LGHNA; CDR2 reads YNFKEQ. The CDR3, as DNA: TGTGCCAGCAGCCAAGAACCCTCAGGAAACACCATATATTTT. This sequence encodes CASSQEPSGNTIYF.

The count of this clone is one. The gene calls are TRBV19 and TRBJ2-1; the D gene is possibly TRBD2 (6 bases). Germline V gene sequence: CDR1 LNHDA, CDR2 SQIVND (reference sequence). The CDR3 covers 15 residues. V was shortened by 5 bases and J by 6 bases, with 17 bases between the two germline ends. The CDR3 DNA reads as TGTGCCAGTAGTCTCCGACTAGTTTTAGGCAATGAGCAGTTCTTC. Amino acids: CASSLRLVLGNEQFF.

The rearrangement uses TRBV7-9 and TRBJ2-7; tentatively, D is TRBD1 (5 bases). V was clipped by 6 bases and J by 4 bases, with 10 bases between them. Germline CDR1 SEHNR, CDR2 FQNEAQ (reference sequence). The CDR3 is 12 amino acids. The CDR3 coding sequence is TGTGCCAGCAGGGGGCTTCGTTACGAGCAGTACTTC. This codes for CASRGLRYEQYF.

V gene TRBV19 combines with J gene TRBJ2-2; D is ambiguous. The germline CDR1 and CDR2 sequences are LNHDA and SQIVND (reference sequence). CDR3 length equals 13 residues. Trimming cost V 2 bases and J 7 bases, with 8 bases left between them. CDR3 loop: CASSILGRGELFF. CDR3 bases: TGTGCCAGTAGTATATTAGGGCGCGGGGAGCTGTTTTTT.

DNA for the CDR3: TGTGCCAGCAGTTTAGGGCCCAGGAGCTATGGCTACACCTTC. It codes for CASSLGPRSYGYTF. The rearrangement uses TRBV27 and TRBJ1-2; D gene unclear. The CDR3 runs 14 residues. Trimming left V 2 bases short and J 4 bases short, with 11 bases between. In germline, CDR1 is MNHEY, CDR2 SMNVEV (reference sequence).

In its sample, this clone was seen once. The chain employs TRBV29-1 and TRBJ2-1, with 9 bases lining up with TRBD2. The CDR3 runs 14 residues. Germline V gene sequence: CDR1 SQVTM, CDR2 ANQGSEA. V dropped 3 bases and J dropped 4; count of bases not matched to a gene: 4. The CDR3 reads CSVDASGVYNEQFF. The CDR3 DNA is TGCAGCGTTGACGCTAGCGGGGTTTACAATGAGCAGTTCTTC.

V usage is TRBV28 and J usage is TRBJ1-2; perhaps TRBD1 as D (5 bases). The CDR3 sequence is 14 residues long. CDR1 and CDR2 (germline): MDHEN, SYDVKM. The ends were cut back, 10 bases at V and 3 bases at J, with 18 bases in the middle. For the CDR3, the DNA is TGTGCCATCAAAAGGGTTTGGGGGGACTATGGCTACACCTTC. Protein product: CAIKRVWGDYGYTF.

This chain joins TRBV10-3 and TRBJ1-2; D is ambiguous. Trimming shortened V by 4 bases and J by 7 bases, and 19 bases separated the two germline ends. This CDR3 has 15 amino acids. Germline-derived CDR1 and CDR2 are ENHRY and SYGVKD. CDR3 in amino acids: CAISVKGSVYSGYTF. The CDR3 coding sequence is TGTGCCATCAGTGTAAAGGGTAGCGTCTATAGTGGCTACACCTTC.

The chain combines TRBV5-1 with TRBJ2-1, with D possibly TRBD2 on 6 matching bases. Germline-derived CDR1 and CDR2 are SGHRS and YFSETQ. The CDR3 runs to 15 residues. V gave up 0 bases and J gave up 8 bases, with 15 bases separating them. CDR3 sequence (DNA): TGCGCCAGCAGCTTGGGGAGGGTCGAGGTGGATGAGCAGTTCTTC. Amino acids: CASSLGRVEVDEQFF.

The chain carries TRBV7-9 and TRBJ1-5; 7 bases align to TRBD1. The ends lost 3 bases at V and 7 bases at J; junction bases unmatched: 6. The CDR3 is 14 amino acids. Germline V lookup: CDR1 SEHNR, CDR2 FQNEAQ (reference sequence). CDR3 DNA: TGTGCCAGCAGCTTGAACAGGGGTGACCAGCCCCAGCATTTT. Its translation: CASSLNRGDQPQHF.

This clone was found a few times. The V call is TRBV5-4, the J call TRBJ1-5, with D perhaps TRBD1 (5 bases). Germline-derived CDR1 and CDR2 are SGHNT and YYREEE (reference sequence). With 0 bases removed from V and 3 bases from J, the gap between germline ends came to 10 bases. This CDR3 contains 15 residues. CDR3 in DNA: TGTGCCAGCAGCTTGGGGGTAGGACACAATCAGCCCCAGCATTTT. It translates to CASSLGVGHNQPQHF. Variable domain in full (rest from reference TRBV5-4 and TRBJ1-5): ETGVTQSPTHLIKTRGQQVTLRCSSQSGHNTVSWYQQALGQGPQFIFQYYREEENGRGNFPPRFSGLQFPNYSSELNVNALELDDSALYLCASSLGVGHNQPQHFGDGTRLSIL.

This clone was observed once. The chain is built from TRBV5-1 and TRBJ2-7; no clear D gene. Germline lookup yields CDR1 SGHRS and CDR2 YFSETQ. Trimming took off 0 bases at V and 3 bases at J, with 4 bases between the two ends. The CDR3 totals 12 residues. CDR3 DNA: TGCGCCAGCAGCTTGGATTTCTACGAGCAGTACTTC. Translated: CASSLDFYEQYF.

In this sample, this clone turned up a few times. CDR3 DNA: TGCGCCAGCAGCCCAACCGGGACTAGCGCCGGGGAGCTGTTTTTT. This translates into CASSPTGTSAGELFF. The chain carries TRBV5-1 and TRBJ2-2; TRBD2 matches at 10 bases. V trimming: 4 bases; J trimming: 6 bases; junction bases outside the gene matches: 6. The CDR3 is 15 residues long. Germline V gene sequence: CDR1 SGHRS, CDR2 YFSETQ.

The genes are TRBV29-1 and TRBJ1-1; D remains unclear. The V end lost 7 bases, the J end lost 5 bases, and 14 bases lay between the germline ends. The germline gives CDR1 SQVTM, CDR2 ANQGSEA. This CDR3 has 12 amino acids. Written as DNA, the CDR3 is TGCAGCGGAGGACTCATCGCTACTGAAGCTTTCTTT. As protein: CSGGLIATEAFF.

V is TRBV12-5 and J is TRBJ1-1; D is ambiguous. Trimming shortened V by 6 bases and J by 0 bases, and 5 bases separated the two germline ends. The CDR3 loop spans 12 amino acids. Per germline, CDR1 LGHNT and CDR2 FRNRAP. Here the CDR3 DNA reads TGTGCTAGTGGCGAGCTGAACACTGAAGCTTTCTTT. Its protein product is CASGELNTEAFF.

The gene calls are TRBV7-6 and TRBJ1-3, with D perhaps matching TRBD1 (6 bases). The V end was cut by 5 bases, the J end by 2 bases, with 16 bases between. This CDR3 region has 16 residues. Germline loops: CDR1 SGHVS, CDR2 FNYEAQ. The CDR3 here is CASSPRTDGAGNTIYF. CDR3 DNA sequence: TGTGCCAGCAGCCCCCGGACAGACGGGGCTGGAAACACCATATATTTT. The full variable domain, in which reference TRBV7-6 and TRBJ1-3 provide the parts outside the CDR3, is GAGVSQSPRYKVTKRGQDVALRCDPISGHVSLYWYRQALGQGPEFLTYFNYEAQQDKSGLPNDRFSAERPEGSISTLTIQRTEQRDSAMYRCASSPRTDGAGNTIYFGEGSWLTVV.

This clone was found a few times. This chain links TRBV5-4 with TRBJ2-5, with a possible D match to TRBD2 (6 bases). CDR1 and CDR2 from the germline V gene are SGHNT and YYREEE (reference sequence). Trimming took off 4 bases at V and 3 bases at J, with 10 bases between the two ends. This CDR3 is built from 13 residues. In DNA, the CDR3 is TGTGCCAGCAGCCGCCGGACTAAAGAGACCCAGTACTTC. As protein: CASSRRTKETQYF.

The rearrangement joins TRBV5-4 to TRBJ2-4, with 8 bases aligning to TRBD2. J lost 5 bases, V lost 2 bases, and 9 bases had no gene match. This CDR3 spans 16 amino acids. The germline CDR1 and CDR2 sequences are SGHNT and YYREEE (reference sequence). CDR3 amino acids: CASSLGRGGVENIQYF. For the CDR3, the DNA is TGTGCCAGCAGCTTAGGACGGGGGGGAGTGGAAAACATTCAGTACTTC. Complete variable domain (other parts from reference TRBV5-4 and TRBJ2-4): ETGVTQSPTHLIKTRGQQVTLRCSSQSGHNTVSWYQQALGQGPQFIFQYYREEENGRGNFPPRFSGLQFPNYSSELNVNALELDDSALYLCASSLGRGGVENIQYFGAGTRLSVL.

V gene TRBV5-6 combines with J gene TRBJ1-3; TRBD1 might be the D (5 bases). The CDR3 is made up of 15 amino acids. Germline V gene sequence: CDR1 SGHDT, CDR2 YYEEEE. Trimming left V 0 bases short and J 0 bases short, with 7 bases between. CDR3 amino acids: CASSLGDLSGNTIYF. CDR3 bases: TGTGCCAGCAGCTTGGGGGACCTCTCTGGAAACACCATATATTTT.

This chain uses TRBV7-9 with TRBJ2-1, with 8 bases identical to TRBD1. The CDR3 runs to 15 residues. CDR1 and CDR2 from the germline V gene are SEHNR and FQNEAQ (reference sequence). V lost 5 bases to trimming and J lost 4 bases; unmatched junction nucleotides: 7. CDR3 in DNA: TGTGCCAGCAGCGGGGGACAGGTGGGGTACAATGAGCAGTTCTTC. Translated, it gives CASSGGQVGYNEQFF.

This clone was counted only a few times. The chain joins TRBV7-3 to TRBJ2-3; TRBD1 matches at 7 bases. J gave up 4 bases and V 2 bases, and 6 bases lay outside the gene matches. This CDR3 is built from 15 residues. Germline V gene lookup returns CDR1 SGHTA and CDR2 FQGTGA. The CDR3 is CASSLGQVGADTQYF. Written as DNA, the CDR3 is TGTGCCAGCAGCTTAGGACAGGTTGGGGCAGATACGCAGTATTTT.

The chain is built from TRBV2 and TRBJ2-3; D not certain. The ends were cut back, 8 bases at V and 1 base at J, with 10 bases in the middle. Germline V gene sequence: CDR1 SNHLY, CDR2 FYNNEI. This CDR3 has 13 amino acids. The CDR3 DNA is TGTGCCAGCCAGGACCGTGGCACAGATACGCAGTATTTT. Its translation is CASQDRGTDTQYF.

The gene calls are TRBV29-1 and TRBJ2-7; D is ambiguous. This CDR3 spans 11 amino acids. V gave up 6 bases and J gave up 0 bases, with 6 bases separating them. Germline CDR1 and CDR2: SQVTM and ANQGSEA. The CDR3 bases are TGCAGCGTAAGAGACTCCTACGAGCAGTACGTC. Protein sequence: CSVRDSYEQYV.

CDR3 sequence: CASSPRQGAVFQTNTGELFF. The CDR3, as DNA: TGCGCCAGCAGCCCCAGACAGGGGGCGGTTTTCCAAACAAACACCGGGGAGCTGTTTTTT. This chain links TRBV5-1 with TRBJ2-2; 10 bases are shared with TRBD1. The germline V gene encodes CDR1 SGHRS and CDR2 YFSETQ. The CDR3 is 20 residues long. V lost 4 bases to trimming and J lost 2 bases; unmatched junction nucleotides: 17.

This chain connects TRBV9 to TRBJ2-2, with D hard to call. The CDR3 length is 15 residues. The V end lost 0 bases, the J end lost 1 base, and 7 bases lay between the germline ends. CDR1 and CDR2 (germline): SGDLS, YYNGEE. CDR3 in DNA: TGTGCCAGCAGCGTAGAATATAGGAACACCGGGGAGCTGTTTTTT. Its protein is CASSVEYRNTGELFF.

V and J are TRBV5-1 and TRBJ1-4; TRBD1 might be the D (6 bases). CDR3 size: 15 residues. Per the germline V gene, CDR1 is SGHRS and CDR2 is YFSETQ. V was cut by 3 bases and J by 6 bases, with 15 bases left in between. CDR3 sequence reads: CASSWEGAGDEKLFF. For the CDR3, the DNA is TGCGCCAGCAGCTGGGAAGGGGCAGGGGATGAAAAACTGTTTTTT.

The V gene is TRBV14, the J gene TRBJ1-4, with D perhaps TRBD1 (6 bases). The CDR3 has 15 residues. Trimming stripped 0 bases from V and 8 bases from J, with 13 bases between. Germline-derived CDR1 and CDR2 are SGHDN and FVKESK. CDR3 nucleotides: TGTGCCAGCAGCCAAGAGGCGGGGGCGCGGGAAAAACTGTTTTTT. This sequence encodes CASSQEAGAREKLFF. The full variable domain, in which reference TRBV14 and TRBJ1-4 provide the parts outside the CDR3, is EAGVTQFPSHSVIEKGQTVTLRCDPISGHDNLYWYRRVMGKEIKFLLHFVKESKQDESGMPNNRFLAERTGGTYSTLKVQPAELEDSGVYFCASSQEAGAREKLFFGSGTQLSVL.

The chain joins TRBV4-1 to TRBJ2-1; 9 nucleotides agree with TRBD2. Germline loops: CDR1 MGHRA, CDR2 YSYEKL. This CDR3 has 17 amino acids. V gave up 0 bases and J gave up 6 bases; unmatched junction bases: 9. The CDR3 spells CASSQDWASGDPNEQFF. The CDR3, as DNA: TGCGCCAGCAGCCAAGATTGGGCTAGCGGGGATCCCAATGAGCAGTTCTTC.

CDR3 sequence: CASSLPSGTGSTYEQYF. In nucleotides, the CDR3 is TGTGCCAGCAGCTTGCCCTCCGGGACAGGGAGTACCTACGAGCAGTACTTC. The chain couples TRBV5-6 to TRBJ2-7; 9 bases fit TRBD1. Germline CDR1 and CDR2: SGHDT and YYEEEE. The CDR3 contains 17 residues. Trimming removed 1 base from V and 2 bases from J; junction bases left unmatched: 10.